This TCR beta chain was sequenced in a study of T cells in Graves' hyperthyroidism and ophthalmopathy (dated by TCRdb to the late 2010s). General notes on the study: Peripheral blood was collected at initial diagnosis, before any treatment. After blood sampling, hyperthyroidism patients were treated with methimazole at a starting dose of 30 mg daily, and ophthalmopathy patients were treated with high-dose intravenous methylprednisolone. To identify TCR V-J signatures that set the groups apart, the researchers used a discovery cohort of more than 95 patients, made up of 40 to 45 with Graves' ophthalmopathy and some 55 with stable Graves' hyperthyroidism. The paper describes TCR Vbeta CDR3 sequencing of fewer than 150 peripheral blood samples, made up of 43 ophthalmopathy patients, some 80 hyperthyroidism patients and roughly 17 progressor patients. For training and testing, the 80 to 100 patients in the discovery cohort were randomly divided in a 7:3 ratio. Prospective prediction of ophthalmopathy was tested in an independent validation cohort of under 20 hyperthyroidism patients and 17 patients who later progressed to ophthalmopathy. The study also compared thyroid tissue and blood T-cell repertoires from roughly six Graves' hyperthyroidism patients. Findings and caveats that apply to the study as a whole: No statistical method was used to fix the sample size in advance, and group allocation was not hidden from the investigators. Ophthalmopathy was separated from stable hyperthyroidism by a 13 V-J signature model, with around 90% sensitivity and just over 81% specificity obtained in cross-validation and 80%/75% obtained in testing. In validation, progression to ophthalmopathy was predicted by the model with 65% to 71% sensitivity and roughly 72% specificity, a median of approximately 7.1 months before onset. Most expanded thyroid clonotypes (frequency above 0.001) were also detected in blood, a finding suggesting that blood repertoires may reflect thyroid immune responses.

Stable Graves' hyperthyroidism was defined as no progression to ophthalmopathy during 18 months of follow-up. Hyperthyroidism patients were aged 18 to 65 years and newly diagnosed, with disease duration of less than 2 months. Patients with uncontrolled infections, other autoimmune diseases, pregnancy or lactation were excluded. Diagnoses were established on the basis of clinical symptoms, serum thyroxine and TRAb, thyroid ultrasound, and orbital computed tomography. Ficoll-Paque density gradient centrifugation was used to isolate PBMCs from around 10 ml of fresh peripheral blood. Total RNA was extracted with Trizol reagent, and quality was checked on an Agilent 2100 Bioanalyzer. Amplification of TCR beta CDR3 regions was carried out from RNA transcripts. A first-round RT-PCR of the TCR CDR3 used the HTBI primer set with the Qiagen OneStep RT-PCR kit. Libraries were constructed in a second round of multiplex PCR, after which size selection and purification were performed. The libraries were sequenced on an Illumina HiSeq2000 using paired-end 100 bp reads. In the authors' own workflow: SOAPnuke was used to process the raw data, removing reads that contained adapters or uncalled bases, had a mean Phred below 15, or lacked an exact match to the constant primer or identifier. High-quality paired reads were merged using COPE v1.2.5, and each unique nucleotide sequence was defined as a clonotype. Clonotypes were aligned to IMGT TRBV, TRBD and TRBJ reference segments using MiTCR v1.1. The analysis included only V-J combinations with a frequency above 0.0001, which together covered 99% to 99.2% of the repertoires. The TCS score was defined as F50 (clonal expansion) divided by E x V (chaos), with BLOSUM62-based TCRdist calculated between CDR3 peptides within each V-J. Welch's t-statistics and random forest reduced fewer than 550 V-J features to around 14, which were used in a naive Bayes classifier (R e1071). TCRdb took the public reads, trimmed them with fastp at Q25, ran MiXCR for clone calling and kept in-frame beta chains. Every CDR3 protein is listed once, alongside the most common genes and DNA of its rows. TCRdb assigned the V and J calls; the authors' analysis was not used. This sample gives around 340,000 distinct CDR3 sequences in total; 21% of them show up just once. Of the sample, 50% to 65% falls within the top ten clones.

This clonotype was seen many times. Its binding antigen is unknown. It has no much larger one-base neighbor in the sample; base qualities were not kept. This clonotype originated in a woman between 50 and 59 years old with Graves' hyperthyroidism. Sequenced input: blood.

The CDR3 protein is CASSDSGTGVYEQYF. The sequenced DNA is TGTGCCAGCAGCGATTCCGGGACAGGGGTCTACGAGCAGTACTTC. The rearrangement combines TRBV7-2 with TRBJ2-7; 10 of the junction bases match TRBD1. Its CDR3 holds 15 amino acids, cysteine through phenylalanine. This entry keeps only the CDR3 DNA: 45 bases, framed from base 1. Germline trimming amounts to 5 bases on V and 3 bases on J, with 7 as the count of junction bases outside the gene matches. CDR1 is given as SGHTA and CDR2 as FQGNSA, both from the germline V gene.